This TCR beta chain comes out of a study of blood T cell repertoires in COVID-19. Sequenced by immunoSEQ multiplex PCR; TCRdb stores in-frame clones only, minus some. The sample has fewer than 350,000 clones, around 90% seen once. The sequencing input was PBMCs or T cells enriched from blood (not recorded which). This receptor was identified in a woman in her twenties or thirties who had recovered from COVID-19.

CDR3 DNA: TGTGCCAGCAGCTCTATTCTATCGAACTATGGCTACACCTTC. It is translated as CASSSILSNYGYTF. The rearrangement joins TRBV5-6 to TRBJ1-2; D is ambiguous. Germline V CDR1 and CDR2: SGHDT, YYEEEE. V was trimmed by 3 bases and J by 2 bases, leaving 11 bases between them. The length of the CDR3 is 14 residues. The full variable domain, its missing parts supplied by reference TRBV5-6 and TRBJ1-2, is DAGVTQSPTHLIKTRGQQVTLRCSPKSGHDTVSWYQQALGQGPQFIFQYYEEEERQRGNFPDRFSGHQFPNYSSELNVNALLLGDSALYLCASSSILSNYGYTFGSGTRLTVV.